This is a list of T cell receptor beta chains from one sample in a study of T cell responses to AZD1222 COVID-19 vaccine. Data came from immunoSEQ multiplex PCR; TCRdb stores just in-frame clones and leaves some out. The sample contains about 150,000 clones, about 89% of which appear only once. This specimen was peripheral blood, taken 28 days after the second AZD1222 dose. The source of these receptors is an adult who received the AZD1222 COVID-19 vaccine. CDR3s include the opening cysteine and the closing phenylalanine or tryptophan. The order of the fields is J gene, D gene, V gene, clone size, CDR3 DNA, CDR3 protein. D genes are given only for firm matches. Not all rows give a size; the values are once, few, many and, for expanded clones, a class.

j_call: TRBJ1-1; d_call: .; v_call: TRBV19; clone_size: .; cdr3_nt: TGTGCCAGTTCTCTGGGGGGCATAGGGACTGAAGCTTTCTTT; cdr3_aa: CASSLGGIGTEAFF
j_call: TRBJ1-1; d_call: .; v_call: TRBV29-1; clone_size: .; cdr3_nt: TGCAGCGTTACCGGGACGGATAGAGCTTTCTTT; cdr3_aa: CSVTGTDRAFF
j_call: TRBJ2-1; d_call: TRBD1; v_call: TRBV5-1; clone_size: .; cdr3_nt: TGCGCCAGCACCGACCGGGACAGAGCCTACAATGAGCAGTTCTTC; cdr3_aa: CASTDRDRAYNEQFF
j_call: TRBJ2-7; d_call: TRBD1; v_call: TRBV29-1; clone_size: .; cdr3_nt: TGCAGCGTGACAGTTGGGGGACAGGGGGCTTCCCACGAGCAGTACTTC; cdr3_aa: CSVTVGGQGASHEQYF
j_call: TRBJ2-1; d_call: .; v_call: TRBV18; clone_size: .; cdr3_nt: TGTGCCAGCTCACCCCGGCAGCAAACCTACAATGAGCAGTTCTTC; cdr3_aa: CASSPRQQTYNEQFF
j_call: TRBJ1-1; d_call: .; v_call: TRBV27; clone_size: .; cdr3_nt: TGTGCCAGCAGTTTAAGAAGGGGCGGGACTGAAGCTTTCTTT; cdr3_aa: CASSLRRGGTEAFF
j_call: TRBJ2-1; d_call: TRBD2; v_call: TRBV28; clone_size: .; cdr3_nt: TGTGCCAGCAGTCCCCTTCGGGGGGAGGGTTACAATGAGCAGTTCTTC; cdr3_aa: CASSPLRGEGYNEQFF
j_call: TRBJ1-2; d_call: .; v_call: TRBV2; clone_size: .; cdr3_nt: TGTGCCAGCAGTGAACTGGGCAGCTATGGCTACACCTTC; cdr3_aa: CASSELGSYGYTF
j_call: TRBJ1-2; d_call: .; v_call: TRBV28; clone_size: .; cdr3_nt: TGTGCCAGCAGTTTATCCCTGGGTGGCTACACCTTC; cdr3_aa: CASSLSLGGYTF
j_call: TRBJ2-1; d_call: .; v_call: TRBV19; clone_size: .; cdr3_nt: TGTGCCAGTACCCAAAGTCCTGGAACCTACAATGAGCAGTTCTTC; cdr3_aa: CASTQSPGTYNEQFF
j_call: TRBJ1-1; d_call: .; v_call: TRBV4-3; clone_size: few; cdr3_nt: TGCGCCAGCAGCCCAGAGGGTGGAGACACTGAAGCTTTCTTT; cdr3_aa: CASSPEGGDTEAFF
j_call: TRBJ1-3; d_call: .; v_call: TRBV19; clone_size: .; cdr3_nt: TGTGCCAGTAGTATCCCGAAAGCAAACACCATATATTTT; cdr3_aa: CASSIPKANTIYF
j_call: TRBJ2-7; d_call: TRBD1; v_call: TRBV27; clone_size: .; cdr3_nt: TGTGCCAGCAGTGGACAGGGCATAGGCGAGCAGTACTTC; cdr3_aa: CASSGQGIGEQYF
j_call: TRBJ1-4; d_call: TRBD1; v_call: TRBV19; clone_size: .; cdr3_nt: TGTGCCAGTAGTTTCAGGGGGCCAAATGAAAAACTGTTTTTT; cdr3_aa: CASSFRGPNEKLFF